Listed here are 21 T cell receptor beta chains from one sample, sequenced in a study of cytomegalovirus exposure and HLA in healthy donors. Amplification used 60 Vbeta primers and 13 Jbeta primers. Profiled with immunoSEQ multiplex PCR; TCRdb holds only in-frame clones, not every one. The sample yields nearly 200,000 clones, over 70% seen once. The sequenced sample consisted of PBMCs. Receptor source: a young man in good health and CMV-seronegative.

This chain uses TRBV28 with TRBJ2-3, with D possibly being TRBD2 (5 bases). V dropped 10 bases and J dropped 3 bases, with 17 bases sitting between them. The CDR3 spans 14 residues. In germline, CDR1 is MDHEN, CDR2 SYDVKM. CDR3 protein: CAIHRARGTDTQYF. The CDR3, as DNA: TGTGCCATCCACCGGGCCCGGGGAACAGATACGCAGTATTTT.

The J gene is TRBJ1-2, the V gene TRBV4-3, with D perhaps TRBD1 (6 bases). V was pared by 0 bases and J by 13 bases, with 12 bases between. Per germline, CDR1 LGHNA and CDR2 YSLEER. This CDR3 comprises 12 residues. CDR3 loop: CASSQDSDSSTF. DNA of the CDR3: TGCGCCAGCAGCCAAGATTCGGACAGCTCCACCTTC.

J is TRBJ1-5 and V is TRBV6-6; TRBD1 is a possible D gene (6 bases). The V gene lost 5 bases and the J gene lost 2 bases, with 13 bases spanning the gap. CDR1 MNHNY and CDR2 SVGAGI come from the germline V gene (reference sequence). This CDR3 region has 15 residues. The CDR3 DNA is TGTGCCAGCAGTAAAACAGGGCTCGGCAATCAGCCCCAGCATTTT. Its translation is CASSKTGLGNQPQHF.

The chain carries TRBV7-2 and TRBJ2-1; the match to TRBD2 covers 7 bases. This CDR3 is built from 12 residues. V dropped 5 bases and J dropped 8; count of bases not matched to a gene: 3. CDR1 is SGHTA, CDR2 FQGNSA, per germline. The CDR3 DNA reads TGTGCCAGCAGCCCAGCGGGGCATGAGCAGTTCTTC. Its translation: CASSPAGHEQFF.

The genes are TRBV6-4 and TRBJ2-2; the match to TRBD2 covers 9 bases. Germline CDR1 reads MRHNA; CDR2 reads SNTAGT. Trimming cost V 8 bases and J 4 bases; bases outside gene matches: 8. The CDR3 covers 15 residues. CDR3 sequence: CASSIAGEGTGELFF. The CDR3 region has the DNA TGTGCCAGCTCGATAGCGGGAGAAGGCACCGGGGAGCTGTTTTTT.

CDR3 protein: CASSLVSSEDTQYF. Written as DNA, the CDR3 is TGCGCCAGCAGCTTGGTAAGCAGCGAAGATACGCAGTATTTT. The chain carries TRBV5-1 and TRBJ2-3; D not certain. This CDR3 contains 14 residues. Germline V gene lookup returns CDR1 SGHRS and CDR2 YFSETQ. Trimming removed 0 bases from V and 5 bases from J, with 10 bases in between.

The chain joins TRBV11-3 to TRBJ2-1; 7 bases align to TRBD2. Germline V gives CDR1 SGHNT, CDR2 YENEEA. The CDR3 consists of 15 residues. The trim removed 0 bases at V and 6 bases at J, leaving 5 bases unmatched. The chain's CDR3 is CASSLDGPSGNEQFF. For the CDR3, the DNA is TGTGCCAGCAGCTTAGATGGGCCTAGCGGCAATGAGCAGTTCTTC.

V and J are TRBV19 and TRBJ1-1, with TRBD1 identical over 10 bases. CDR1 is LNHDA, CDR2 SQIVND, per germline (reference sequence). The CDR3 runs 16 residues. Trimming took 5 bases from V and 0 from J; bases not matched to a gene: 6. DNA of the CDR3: TGTGCCAGTAGTCTGGGACAGGGGAGATTGAACACTGAAGCTTTCTTT. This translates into CASSLGQGRLNTEAFF.

CDR3 sequence: CASSLAGPGNGNTIYF. The DNA of the CDR3 is TGCGCCAGCAGCTTGGCCGGCCCAGGGAATGGAAACACCATATATTTT. The chain carries TRBV5-1 and TRBJ1-3; weak D call: TRBD1 (5 bases). Trimming removed 0 bases at V and 3 bases at J, with 13 bases between. The CDR3 has 16 amino acids. CDR1 is SGHRS and CDR2 is YFSETQ in the germline V gene.

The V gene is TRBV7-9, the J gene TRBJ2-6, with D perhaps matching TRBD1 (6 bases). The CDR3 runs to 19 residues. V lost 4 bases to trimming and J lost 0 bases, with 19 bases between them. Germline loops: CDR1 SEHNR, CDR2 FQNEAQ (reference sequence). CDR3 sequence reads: CASSSNRDTMPSGANVLTF. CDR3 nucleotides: TGTGCCAGCAGCTCGAACCGGGACACCATGCCCTCTGGGGCCAACGTCCTGACTTTC.

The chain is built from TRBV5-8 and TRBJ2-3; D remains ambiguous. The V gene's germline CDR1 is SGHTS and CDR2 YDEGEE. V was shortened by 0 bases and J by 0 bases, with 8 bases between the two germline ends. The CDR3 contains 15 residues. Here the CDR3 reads CASSLEGGSTDTQYF. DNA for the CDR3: TGTGCCAGCAGCTTGGAAGGCGGTAGCACAGATACGCAGTATTTT. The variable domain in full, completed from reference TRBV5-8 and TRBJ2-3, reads EAGVTQSPTHLIKTRGQQATLRCSPISGHTSVYWYQQALGLGLQFLLWYDEGEERNRGNFPPRFSGRQFPNYSSELNVNALELEDSALYLCASSLEGGSTDTQYFGPGTRLTVL.

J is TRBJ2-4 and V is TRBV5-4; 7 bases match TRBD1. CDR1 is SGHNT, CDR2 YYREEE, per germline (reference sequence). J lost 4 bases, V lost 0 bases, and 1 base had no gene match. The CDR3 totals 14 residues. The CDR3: CASSLGQGKNIQYF. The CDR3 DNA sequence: TGTGCCAGCAGCTTGGGACAGGGAAAAAACATTCAGTACTTC.

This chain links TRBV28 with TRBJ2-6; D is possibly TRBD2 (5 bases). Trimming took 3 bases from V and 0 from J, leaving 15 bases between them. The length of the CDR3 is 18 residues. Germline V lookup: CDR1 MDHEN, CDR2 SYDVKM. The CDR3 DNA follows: TGTGCCAGCAGTTTTTCGGGGAATCCCTACTCTGGGGCCAACGTCCTGACTTTC. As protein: CASSFSGNPYSGANVLTF.

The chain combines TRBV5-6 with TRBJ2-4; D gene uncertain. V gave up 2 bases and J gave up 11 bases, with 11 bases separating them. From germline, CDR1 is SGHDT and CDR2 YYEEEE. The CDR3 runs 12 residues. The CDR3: CASSFGQFLQYF. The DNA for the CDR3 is TGTGCCAGCAGCTTTGGGCAGTTCCTTCAGTACTTC.

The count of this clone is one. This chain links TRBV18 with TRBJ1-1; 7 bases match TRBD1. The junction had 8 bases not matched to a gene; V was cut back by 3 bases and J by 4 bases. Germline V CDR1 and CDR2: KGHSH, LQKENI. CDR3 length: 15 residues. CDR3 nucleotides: TGTGCCAGCTCACCGGTGACAGGGCAGCCCACTGAAGCTTTCTTT. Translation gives CASSPVTGQPTEAFF.

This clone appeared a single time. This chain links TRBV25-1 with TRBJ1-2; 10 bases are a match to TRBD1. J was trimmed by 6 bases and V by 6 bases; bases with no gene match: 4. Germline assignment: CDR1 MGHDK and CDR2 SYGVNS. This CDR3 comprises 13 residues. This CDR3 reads CASSGDRGHGYTF. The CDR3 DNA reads TGTGCCAGCAGCGGCGACAGGGGGCATGGCTACACCTTC.

The CDR3 loop reads CASSIETGPQPQHF. CDR3 nucleotides: TGTGCCAGTAGCATCGAAACAGGGCCCCAGCCCCAGCATTTT. The gene calls are TRBV19 and TRBJ1-5; weak D call: TRBD1 (6 bases). V was shortened by 6 bases and J by 7 bases, with 16 bases between the two germline ends. CDR3 size: 14 residues. From germline, CDR1 is LNHDA and CDR2 SQIVND (reference sequence).

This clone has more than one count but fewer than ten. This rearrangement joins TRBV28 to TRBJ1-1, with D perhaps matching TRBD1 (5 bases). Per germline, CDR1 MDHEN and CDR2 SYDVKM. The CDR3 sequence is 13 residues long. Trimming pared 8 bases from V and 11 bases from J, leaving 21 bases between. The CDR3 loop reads CASRRAGPTSAFF. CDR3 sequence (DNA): TGTGCCAGCCGACGGGCAGGGCCGACATCGGCTTTCTTT.

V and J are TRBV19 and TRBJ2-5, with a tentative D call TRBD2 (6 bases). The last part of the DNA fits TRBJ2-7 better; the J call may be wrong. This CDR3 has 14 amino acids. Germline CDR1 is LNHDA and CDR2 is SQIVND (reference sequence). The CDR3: CASSTPGLTYEQYF. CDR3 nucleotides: TGTGCCAGTAGTACCCCGGGACTCACCTACGAGCAGTACTTC.

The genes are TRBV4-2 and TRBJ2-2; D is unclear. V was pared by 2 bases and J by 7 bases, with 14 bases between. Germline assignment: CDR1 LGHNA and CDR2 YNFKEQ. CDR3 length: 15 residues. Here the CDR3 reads CASSQSATRVGELFF. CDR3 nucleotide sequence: TGTGCCAGCAGCCAATCGGCGACTCGAGTCGGGGAGCTGTTTTTT.

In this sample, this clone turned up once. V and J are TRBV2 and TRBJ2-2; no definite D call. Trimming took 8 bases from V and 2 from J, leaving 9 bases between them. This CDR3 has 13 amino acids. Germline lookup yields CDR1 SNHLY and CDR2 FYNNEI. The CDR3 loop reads CASEPQNTGELFF. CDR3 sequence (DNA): TGTGCCAGCGAACCACAAAACACCGGGGAGCTGTTTTTT.